Described below is a single T cell receptor (beta chain) sequence and its context. This clonotype was seen ten or more times. Its antigen target is currently unknown. No much larger clone exists at a distance of one base, and base qualities are not known. This sample was included in a study of CD8 T cells in ankylosing spondylitis (dated by TCRdb to 2017 to 2019). Some background on the complete study: The study set out to find disease-linked TCR variants by profiling T cell receptor beta repertoires in ankylosing spondylitis patients and healthy donors. In total, the full study cohort was made up of 100 to 140 healthy donors and 25 ankylosing spondylitis patients. Peripheral blood was sampled, and synovial fluid was also collected from ankylosing spondylitis patients.

The instrument was an Illumina MiSeq. TCR beta libraries were prepared by quantitative 5'-RACE with molecular barcodes. The paper's processing steps were these. A new computational method, built on a probabilistic model of VDJ rearrangement, was used to identify disease-linked TCR variants. The public reads were quality trimmed at Q25 with fastp and then assembled into clones with MiXCR by TCRdb, keeping productive beta chains. When rows share a CDR3 protein, they turn into one entry using the most common DNA and genes. The V and J calls reflect TCRdb's pipeline rather than the authors' work. The sample records around 18,000 distinct CDR3 sequences, roughly 8% of which are singletons. The ten largest account for around 37% of the sample. V loses 6 bases of germline sequence and J loses 5 bases, and the interval between the two ends is 21 bases. According to the germline V gene, CDR1 reads MDHEN and CDR2 reads SYDVKM. Measured from the cysteine to the phenylalanine, the CDR3 is 16 residues long. Kept here is only the CDR3 DNA, which spans 48 bases and is read in frame from base 1.

Broader findings and caveats from the paper: The disease-linked clones showed a CD8+ phenotype and occurred at relatively low frequencies in peripheral blood. Blood from ankylosing spondylitis patients appeared to be characterized by a TCR beta motif made up of under ten highly homologous amino acid variants. Significant enrichment of the disease-linked clones was reported in matched synovial fluid samples from ankylosing spondylitis patients. Some motif variants had previously been reported in the synovial fluid and blood of reactive arthritis patients, which suggests shared mechanisms of disease initiation.

Specimen: blood. The rearranged segments are TRBV28 and TRBJ2-3; perhaps TRBD1 is the D gene, with 7 bases matching. The TCR was taken from a male donor with ankylosing spondylitis or in good health (not recorded which). The DNA sequence is TGTGCCAGCAGGCTACAGGGGAGTGTGGGAGGAGATACGCAGTATTTT. It encodes CASRLQGSVGGDTQYF.